This entry lists 15 T cell receptor beta chains sequenced from one sample in a study of blood T cells in healthy people across ages (dated by TCRdb to about 2015). The method behind the library was 5' RACE. The sequencer listed for this sample is Illumina HiSeq 2500. The second PCR ran for about 6 to 12 cycles and used a J-beta primer mix along with a sample-barcoded 5' primer. The public reads were quality trimmed at Q25 with fastp and then assembled into clones with MiXCR by TCRdb, keeping productive beta chains. Identical CDR3 proteins give one entry, which carries the most common genes and DNA. For this sample the table gives roughly 550,000 distinct CDR3 sequences, of which under 30% were detected only once. The ten largest clones add up to roughly 10% of the sample. The same data also contributed to another study, on T cells of mothers and their children.

Sequenced input: blood. The receptors stem from a boy younger than 18 in good health.

The chain employs TRBV27 and TRBJ2-5, with TRBD2 identical over 13 bases. CDR1 is MNHEY, CDR2 SMNVEV, per germline (reference sequence). The CDR3 extends over 15 amino acids. The V and J ends lost 5 bases and 5 bases, in that order; junction bases with no gene match: 5. In nucleotides, the CDR3 is TGTGCCAGCAGTCGGACTAGCGGGAGCAGTGAGACCCAGTACTTC. Translation gives CASSRTSGSSETQYF.

Concerning this clonotype: It is likely a read error, because the conserved phenylalanine at the end of the CDR3 is missing. This chain joins TRBV4-1 and TRBJ2-7, with 9 bases that match TRBD1. The length of the CDR3 is 15 residues. V trimming: 1 base; J trimming: 3 bases; junction bases outside the gene matches: 4. The germline V gene encodes CDR1 MGHRA and CDR2 YSYEKL. Here the CDR3 DNA reads TGCGCCAGCAGCCAAGCGGGGACAGGGCACTACGAGCAGTACTCC. It encodes CASSQAGTGHYEQYS.

This chain uses TRBV12-5 with TRBJ2-3, with D unclear. Germline V lookup: CDR1 LGHNT, CDR2 FRNRAP. V was pared by 7 bases and J by 0 bases, with 8 bases between. This CDR3 contains 13 residues. The DNA for the CDR3 is TGTGCTAGTGCCCCGACTAGCACAGATACGCAGTATTTT. It is translated as CASAPTSTDTQYF. The full variable domain, in which reference TRBV12-5 and TRBJ2-3 provide the parts outside the CDR3, is DARVTQTPRHKVTEMGQEVTMRCQPILGHNTVFWYRQTMMQGLELLAYFRNRAPLDDSGMPKDRFSAEMPDATLATLKIQPSEPRDSAVYFCASAPTSTDTQYFGPGTRLTVL.

This chain links TRBV9 with TRBJ1-2; 7 positions agree with TRBD1. The CDR3 sequence is 16 residues long. From germline, CDR1 is SGDLS and CDR2 YYNGEE. With 4 bases clipped from V and 3 bases from J, the junction kept 12 bases outside the gene matches. In DNA form, the CDR3 reads TGTGCCAGCAGCCTCCGATTGGGACAGCAGCACTATGGCTACACCTTC. Residues: CASSLRLGQQHYGYTF.

This clonotype was counted a few times. The chain employs TRBV29-1 and TRBJ2-5, with TRBD2 matching over 8 bases. Judging by the DNA end, TRBJ2-7 fits better; the J call may be wrong. CDR1 and CDR2 (germline): SQVTM, ANQGSEA. CDR3 size: 14 residues. The CDR3 DNA sequence: TGCAGCGTTGTTAGGGCTAGCGGGTACTACGAGCAGTACTTC. Its translation: CSVVRASGYYEQYF.

This sequence joins TRBV6-5 and TRBJ2-7; 11 nucleotides match TRBD1. The germline V gene encodes CDR1 MNHEY and CDR2 SVGAGI. This CDR3 contains 15 residues. Losses at the gene ends were 7 bases for V and 3 bases for J; bases not matched to a gene: 8. This chain's CDR3 is CASTDTGTGGYEQYF. The DNA of the CDR3 is TGTGCCAGCACCGATACCGGGACAGGGGGCTACGAGCAGTACTTC.

This chain uses TRBV6-5 with TRBJ1-2; D remains unclear. The CDR3 has 15 residues. Germline CDR1 reads MNHEY; CDR2 reads SVGAGI. The germline V and J ends were trimmed by 2 bases and 4 bases, with 14 bases remaining between them. CDR3 coding DNA: TGTGCCAGCAGTTACGGTCCTCCTTCCCGCTATGGCTACACCTTC. As protein: CASSYGPPSRYGYTF.

This clonotype has just a few counts. The CDR3 sequence is CASSPWWLAGEDTQYF. In DNA, the CDR3 is TGTGCCAGCAGCCCCTGGTGGCTAGCGGGAGAGGATACGCAGTATTTT. J is TRBJ2-3 and V is TRBV7-8, with 10 bases lining up with TRBD2. Germline CDR1 and CDR2: SGHVS and FQNEAQ. The CDR3 has 16 amino acids. Trimming at V came to 5 bases and at J to 6 bases, leaving 11 bases not matched to a gene.

The genes are TRBV9 and TRBJ1-2; 7 bases line up with TRBD1. CDR3 length: 17 residues. From germline, CDR1 is SGDLS and CDR2 YYNGEE. V dropped 0 bases and J dropped 8; count of bases not matched to a gene: 16. The DNA of the CDR3 is TGTGCCAGCAGCGTAGAAGTATCGCTGACAGGGCGGCGCGGCTACACCTTC. It is translated as CASSVEVSLTGRRGYTF.

This clonotype was counted ten times or more. The CDR3 nucleotides are TGCGCCAGCAGCCAAAAACTAGAGGACGAGCAGTACTTC. Protein sequence: CASSQKLEDEQYF. The V call is TRBV4-3, the J call TRBJ2-7; the D gene is possibly TRBD2 (5 bases). Germline loops: CDR1 LGHNA, CDR2 YSLEER. CDR3 size: 13 residues. The germline V and J ends were trimmed by 2 bases and 5 bases, with 10 bases remaining between them.

In this sample, this clonotype turned up a few times. At one of its ends the junction is not consistent with the germline gene, which may arise from a read error. V usage is TRBV20-1 and J usage is TRBJ2-7, with 7 bases fitting TRBD2. The germline gives CDR1 DFQATT, CDR2 SNEGSKA (reference sequence). The CDR3 contains 14 residues. Here the CDR3 reads CGAREVAGLYEQYF. The CDR3 bases are TGCGGTGCTAGAGAGGTAGCGGGTCTCTACGAGCAGTACTTC.

This clonotype was detected only a few times. This chain joins TRBV25-1 and TRBJ2-3; perhaps TRBD2 as D (6 bases). Trimming pared 4 bases from V and 14 bases from J, leaving 13 bases between. Germline V gives CDR1 MGHDK, CDR2 SYGVNS. The CDR3 length is 11 residues. For the CDR3, the DNA is TGTGCCAGCAGTGGGGACTTGGCCCGGTATTTT. It translates to CASSGDLARYF.

The chain joins TRBV19 to TRBJ1-1; weak D call: TRBD1 (5 bases). Per the germline V gene, CDR1 is LNHDA and CDR2 is SQIVND (reference sequence). The CDR3 runs 13 residues. Trimming left V 2 bases short and J 6 bases short, with 10 bases between. For the CDR3, the DNA is TGTGCCAGTAGTATATACGGGGGTTCTGAAGCTTTCTTT. It codes for CASSIYGGSEAFF.

The chain couples TRBV4-1 to TRBJ2-7, with D unclear. The CDR3 loop spans 15 amino acids. Germline V gene sequence: CDR1 MGHRA, CDR2 YSYEKL. Deletions cut 0 bases from V and 3 bases from J, with 12 bases between. This CDR3 reads CASSQDLGRVYEQYF. In DNA, the CDR3 is TGCGCCAGCAGCCAAGATCTAGGCAGAGTCTACGAGCAGTACTTC.

This clonotype was seen a handful of times. The chain combines TRBV20-1 with TRBJ1-2; D not certain. Trimming stripped 3 bases from V and 4 bases from J, with 9 bases between. Per germline, CDR1 DFQATT and CDR2 SNEGSKA (reference sequence). This CDR3 comprises 12 residues. CDR3 sequence (DNA): TGCAGTGCTAGCGACACTTCCTATGGCTACACCTTC. Translated, it gives CSASDTSYGYTF.